This is a list of T cell receptor beta chains from one sample in a study of blood T cell repertoires in COVID-19. The table came from immunoSEQ multiplex PCR; TCRdb's copy has only in-frame clones and leaves some out. The sample records approximately 94,000 clones, roughly 88% being singletons. Sequencing used peripheral blood. The source is a man aged 60 to 69 with acute or convalescent COVID-19. Both conserved end residues are part of each CDR3. A D gene is named only where the DNA matches it firmly. Clone sizes are given selectively: once, few, many, or a class where the clone is expanded.

D gene,clone size,V gene,J gene,CDR3 protein,CDR3 DNA
TRBD1,-,TRBV5-6,TRBJ1-2,CASSLGTGFNYGYTF,TGTGCCAGCAGCCTCGGGACAGGGTTTAACTATGGCTACACCTTC
-,-,TRBV6-5,TRBJ2-1,CASSYSMRGSYNEQFF,TGTGCCAGCAGTTACTCAATGAGGGGGTCCTACAATGAGCAGTTCTTC
TRBD2,-,TRBV24-1,TRBJ2-1,CATSNSGGAWNEQFF,TGTGCCACCAGTAACAGCGGGGGGGCTTGGAATGAGCAGTTCTTC
TRBD1,-,TRBV6-5,TRBJ1-6,CASSYSTQGHSPLHF,TGTGCCAGCAGTTACTCGACACAGGGGCATTCACCCCTCCACTTT
TRBD1,-,TRBV7-9,TRBJ2-3,CASSPGTGGTDTQYF,TGTGCCAGCAGCCCTGGGACAGGGGGCACAGATACGCAGTATTTT
-,-,TRBV28,TRBJ2-3,CASSSGGEGTDTQYF,TGTGCCAGCAGTTCCGGGGGTGAGGGCACAGATACGCAGTATTTT
TRBD1,few,TRBV7-2,TRBJ1-4,CASSKDRGRAEKLFF,TGTGCCAGCAGCAAGGACAGGGGGCGCGCTGAAAAACTGTTTTTT
TRBD2,-,TRBV12-5,TRBJ2-3,CASGPSGGAGTQYF,TGTGCTAGTGGTCCTAGCGGGGGGGCCGGTACGCAGTATTTT
-,-,TRBV6-5,TRBJ2-1,CASSYSKQGTEQFF,TGTGCCAGCAGTTACTCGAAGCAGGGAACTGAGCAGTTCTTC
-,once,TRBV7-2,TRBJ2-7,CASSLGGQKHYEQYF,TGTGCCAGCAGCTTGGGAGGACAAAAGCACTACGAGCAGTACTTC
TRBD1,-,TRBV5-8,TRBJ2-5,CASSLWQGEETQYF,TGTGCCAGCAGCTTGTGGCAGGGGGAAGAGACCCAGTACTTC
TRBD1,-,TRBV6-5,TRBJ1-1,CASSYEPGTAGTEAFF,TGTGCCAGCAGTTACGAACCCGGGACAGCGGGCACTGAAGCTTTCTTT
-,few,TRBV11-2,TRBJ1-1,CASSGGHSNTEAFF,TGTGCCAGCAGCGGGGGACATTCGAACACTGAAGCTTTCTTT
-,-,TRBV7-2,TRBJ2-5,CASSLSSTGAKTQYF,TGTGCCAGCAGCTTAAGCAGCACCGGAGCGAAGACCCAGTACTTC
TRBD2,-,TRBV11-2,TRBJ2-5,CASSLLLAGGPGQETQYF,TGTGCCAGCAGCTTATTACTAGCGGGGGGGCCGGGTCAAGAGACCCAGTACTTC
-,-,TRBV19,TRBJ2-3,CASSIQGSDTQYF,TGTGCCAGTAGTATTCAGGGTTCAGATACGCAGTATTTT
TRBD1,medium-sized,TRBV29-1,TRBJ2-7,CSVELVTGGNEQYF,TGCAGCGTTGAGTTGGTGACAGGGGGAAACGAGCAGTACTTC
-,-,TRBV6-5,TRBJ1-2,CASTGQGHGYTF,TGTGCCAGCACGGGTCAGGGACACGGCTACACCTTC
-,-,TRBV23-1,TRBJ2-2,CASSFDSPANTGELFF,TGCGCCAGCAGTTTCGACAGCCCCGCGAACACCGGGGAGCTGTTTTTT
-,-,TRBV30,TRBJ1-5,CAWSTSAGRSQPQHF,TGTGCCTGGAGCACTTCGGCGGGTCGGAGTCAGCCCCAGCATTTT
TRBD1,-,TRBV7-7,TRBJ2-2,CASSLSQGAGGELFF,TGTGCCAGCAGCCTTTCACAGGGGGCCGGCGGGGAGCTGTTTTTT
-,few,TRBV7-8,TRBJ1-5,CASSSSSPQPQHF,TGTGCCAGCAGCTCCAGTTCCCCACAGCCCCAGCATTTT
TRBD2,-,TRBV20-1,TRBJ2-5,CSASKSGGAKETQYF,TGCAGTGCTAGTAAAAGCGGGGGGGCTAAGGAGACCCAGTACTTC
-,-,TRBV5-8,TRBJ2-5,CASAWTGNTQYF,TGTGCCAGCGCCTGGACGGGGAATACCCAGTACTTC
-,once,TRBV7-8,TRBJ2-1,CASSPHIGLSNEQFF,TGTGCCAGCAGCCCCCACATTGGACTATCCAATGAGCAGTTCTTC
TRBD2,few,TRBV4-1,TRBJ2-1,CASSVSGGPNEQFF,TGCGCCAGCAGCGTGAGCGGGGGCCCTAATGAGCAGTTCTTC
-,-,TRBV2,TRBJ1-1,CASGTQVNTEAFF,TGTGCCAGCGGTACGCAGGTGAACACTGAAGCTTTCTTT
-,-,TRBV23-1,TRBJ2-7,CASSQTTGRGRNYEQYF,TGCGCCAGCAGTCAAACTACCGGCAGGGGAAGGAACTACGAGCAGTACTTC
TRBD2,-,TRBV3-1/TRBV3-2,TRBJ2-3,CASSQKGAGGRTDTQYF,TGTGCCAGCAGCCAGAAAGGTGCGGGGGGGAGGACAGATACGCAGTATTTT
-,-,TRBV5-1,TRBJ2-1,CASSLTKSSYNEQFF,TGCGCCAGCAGCTTGACTAAGAGCTCCTACAATGAGCAGTTCTTC
TRBD2,-,TRBV6-1,TRBJ2-2,CASNRAGGNTGELFF,TGTGCCAGCAATCGAGCGGGGGGCAACACCGGGGAGCTGTTTTTT
-,-,TRBV6-5,TRBJ1-4,CASSSSATNEKLFF,TGTGCCAGCAGTTCCAGCGCAACTAATGAAAAACTGTTTTTT